This is a list of T cell receptor beta chains from one sample in a study of cytomegalovirus exposure and HLA in healthy donors. Here immunoSEQ multiplex PCR was the method, and the copy in TCRdb shows in-frame clones only, minus some. Here the sample spans roughly 130,000 clones, roughly 74% being singletons. Sequenced sample: PBMCs. The source of these receptors is a woman aged 45-65 years in good health and CMV-seropositive. Both conserved end residues are part of each CDR3. The D gene is left open where the match is weak.

V gene,J gene,D gene,CDR3 protein
TRBV5-4,TRBJ2-5,TRBD1,CASSLAVRQGETQYF
TRBV14,TRBJ1-2,-,CASSQVVLDGYTF
TRBV4-1,TRBJ1-1,-,CASSQVRGGKNTEAFF
TRBV27,TRBJ2-7,TRBD1,CASSLRQGYRSEQYF
TRBV10-3,TRBJ2-5,-,CAISWTQETQYF
TRBV4-2,TRBJ2-5,-,CASSQEGGGTGETQYF
TRBV4-2,TRBJ2-1,-,CASSQDRLEEEQFF
TRBV6-1,TRBJ2-2,TRBD2,CASSESGRAIGELFF
TRBV7-2,TRBJ2-7,-,CASSQVGVSYEQYF
TRBV5-6,TRBJ1-2,-,CASSLGDSVYGYTF
TRBV19,TRBJ1-1,-,CASSMTGEAFF
TRBV4-3,TRBJ2-1,TRBD2,CASSHVGTSGENEQFF
TRBV19,TRBJ1-2,TRBD1,CASSPRQGSYTF
TRBV4-2,TRBJ1-1,-,CASSVTANTEAFF
TRBV18,TRBJ2-7,TRBD1,CASSPPGQGTYEQYF
TRBV27,TRBJ2-7,-,CASSKGGYYEQYF
TRBV11-2,TRBJ2-5,-,CASSLGETQYF
TRBV29-1,TRBJ2-1,TRBD1,CSMGQGNVREQFF
TRBV19,TRBJ1-5,-,CASSNGGNLVNQPQHF
TRBV5-4,TRBJ2-5,TRBD2,CASSATSGVGETQYF
TRBV2,TRBJ1-5,TRBD1,CASRQAGGARQPQHF
TRBV11-2,TRBJ1-6,-,CASSLRGSSPSPLHF
TRBV5-1,TRBJ1-1,TRBD1,CASSQTGEAEAFF
TRBV7-9,TRBJ2-1,TRBD2,CASSRSGGAADEQFF
TRBV6-5,TRBJ2-7,-,CASRLTGSYEQYF
TRBV4-2,TRBJ1-4,TRBD1,CASSQDPGGPWGEKLFF
TRBV6-5,TRBJ1-5,-,CASRWTYNQPQHF
TRBV19,TRBJ1-4,-,CASTDGGDLNEKLFF
TRBV2,TRBJ1-1,-,CASTITGDTEAFF
TRBV23-1,TRBJ1-1,-,CASSHRRGRELLGAFF
TRBV7-2,TRBJ2-2,TRBD1,CASSLTTGGTGELFF
TRBV7-9,TRBJ2-3,TRBD2,CASSLAVRTSGGNTDTQYF
TRBV7-8,TRBJ1-1,TRBD1,CASSLMDRVTEAFF
TRBV11-2,TRBJ1-3,-,CASSFGRGRNTIYF
TRBV7-9,TRBJ2-3,-,CASSFGVMTDTQYF
TRBV7-9,TRBJ2-7,-,CSSSIGQTYEQYF
TRBV4-1,TRBJ1-1,-,CASSQDTGEAFF
TRBV9,TRBJ2-5,-,CASSVLDRETQYF
TRBV7-2,TRBJ2-3,TRBD2,CASSFLGGGEGADTQYF
TRBV7-9,TRBJ2-5,-,CSSSLGSGPSQETQYF
TRBV28,TRBJ1-2,-,CASTAIRDAGYGYTF
TRBV19,TRBJ1-5,-,CASSREVGANQPQHF
TRBV6-1,TRBJ2-7,TRBD1,CASRGQNPPYEQYF
TRBV2,TRBJ2-7,-,CASGAGISSYEQYF
TRBV29-1,TRBJ1-1,TRBD1,CSAGDRGREAFF
TRBV19,TRBJ2-3,-,CASSGSTDTQYF
TRBV6-6,TRBJ2-7,-,CASSSEPYEQYF
TRBV5-4,TRBJ2-7,TRBD1,CASSSDLDRSSYEQYF
TRBV5-8,TRBJ1-5,TRBD1,CASSPTGIGAQPQHF
TRBV7-9,TRBJ1-4,-,CASIPGATNEKLFF
TRBV9,TRBJ1-6,-,CASSVGRFSSNSPLHF
TRBV20-1,TRBJ1-2,-,CSAQGTYGYTF
TRBV2,TRBJ2-3,TRBD2,CASSEQRGDTDTQYF
TRBV18,TRBJ2-5,-,CASSPPGGVWETQYF
TRBV7-2,TRBJ2-5,TRBD2,CASSSGLGRQETQYF
TRBV6-5,TRBJ2-5,TRBD2,CASSETSGGGETQYF
TRBV2,TRBJ2-1,-,CASSVQQGIGEQFF